Described below is a single T cell receptor (beta chain) sequence and its context. The sequenced template was RNA, covering the TCR beta CDR3 region. An initial RT-PCR round employing HTBI primers preceded a second-round multiplex PCR. TCRdb reanalysed the multiplex PCR reads using MiXCR and keeps one entry per CDR3 protein. Seen here are a few hundred thousand distinct CDR3 sequences, less than 45% observed once, and the top ten hold around 4.6%. The data were obtained in a study of Graves' ophthalmopathy and Graves' hyperthyroidism. The CDR3 consists of 14 residues. The germline V gene encodes CDR1 MDHEN and CDR2 SYDVKM. V lost 3 bases and J lost 10, with 16 bases in between.

This chain links TRBV28 with TRBJ1-5; maybe TRBD1 (6 bases). Material for sequencing was peripheral blood or thyroid tissue (not recorded which). This receptor was obtained from an adult man with Graves' hyperthyroidism. The CDR3 DNA follows: TGTGCCAGCAGTTTGGGCAGGGGCGGTTCACCCCAGCATTTT. It specifies CASSLGRGGSPQHF. The variable domain in full, with the rest retrieved from reference TRBV28 and TRBJ1-5, is DVKVTQSSRYLVKRTGEKVFLECVQDMDHENMFWYRQDPGLGLRLIYFSYDVKMKEKGDIPEGYSVSREKKERFSLILESASTNQTSMYLCASSLGRGGSPQHFGDGTRLSIL.